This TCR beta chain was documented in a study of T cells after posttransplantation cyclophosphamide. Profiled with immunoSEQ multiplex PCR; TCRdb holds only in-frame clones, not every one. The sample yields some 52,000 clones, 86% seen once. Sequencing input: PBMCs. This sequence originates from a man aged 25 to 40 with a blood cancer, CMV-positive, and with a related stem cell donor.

The CDR3 sequence is CASSRSGSYEQYF. The CDR3 coding sequence is TGTGCCAGCTCACGAAGCGGTTCCTACGAGCAGTACTTC. The chain uses TRBV7-6 and TRBJ2-7; D possibly corresponds to TRBD2 (5 bases). The ends were cut back, 8 bases at V and 1 base at J, with 12 bases in the middle. The CDR3 covers 13 residues. Looked up from germline, CDR1 is SGHVS and CDR2 is FNYEAQ.